The T cell receptor (beta chain) described here comes from a study of identical twins. TCRdb called the 5' RACE reads again in MiXCR, with one record for every CDR3 protein. Among roughly 750,000 distinct CDR3 sequences, roughly 20% were seen once, and the ten largest hold roughly 4%. A few counts support this clonotype. The sample was also reused in another study, on T cells expressing NK-cell markers. As that report states: In about six donors, dominant CD3+CD56+NKG2C+ clonotypes ranked among the top 10 CD8+ clonotypes. The same clonotypes also predominated in the CD3+CD56-NKG2C+ fraction of several donors.

The TCR was taken from a woman aged 18-35 years in good health. The sequenced sample was PBMCs.

As DNA, the CDR3 is TGCAGTGCTAGAGAGGTCATGGGAACCTACGAGCAGTACTTC. Translated: CSAREVMGTYEQYF. V gene TRBV20-1 combines with J gene TRBJ2-7; no reliable D call. Per germline, CDR1 DFQATT and CDR2 SNEGSKA (reference sequence). V dropped 0 bases and J dropped 2 bases, with 11 bases sitting between them. The CDR3 runs to 14 residues.